This T cell receptor beta chain was captured by sequencing in a study of chemoradiotherapy in HPV16-positive cancers. Overall study findings and caveats: Candidate HPV-specific clones and E7-related TCR motifs grew in tumor during treatment.

The repertoire was sequenced with immunoSEQ multiplex PCR; TCRdb's copy has only in-frame clones and lacks some. The sample lists 15,000 to 20,000 clones; 60% to 80% were seen once. The CDR3 consists of 13 residues. V was clipped by 7 bases and J by 7 bases; unmatched bases: 4. Germline CDR1 is MNHEY and CDR2 is SVGAGI. Regarding this clone: The antigen is undetermined.

This TCR derives from a human donor with HPV-associated anogenital cancer. The material was obtained from a patient who underwent chemoradiotherapy. This chain connects TRBV6-5 to TRBJ2-1; 10 bases map to TRBD2. DNA for the CDR3: TGTGCCAGCAACCTAGCGGGGGTGAATGAGCAGTTCTTC. Protein sequence: CASNLAGVNEQFF.